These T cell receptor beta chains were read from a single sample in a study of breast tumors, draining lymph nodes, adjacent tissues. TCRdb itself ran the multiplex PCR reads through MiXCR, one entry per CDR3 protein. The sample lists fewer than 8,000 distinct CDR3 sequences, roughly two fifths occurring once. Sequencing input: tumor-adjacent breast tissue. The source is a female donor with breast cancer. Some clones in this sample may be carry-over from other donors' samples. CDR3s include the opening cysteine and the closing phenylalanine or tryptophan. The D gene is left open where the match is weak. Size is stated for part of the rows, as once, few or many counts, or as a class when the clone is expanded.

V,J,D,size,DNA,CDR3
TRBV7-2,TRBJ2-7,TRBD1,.,TGTGCCAGCAGCTTTCTCTGGACAGGGCGAGGCGAGCAGTACTTC,CASSFLWTGRGEQYF
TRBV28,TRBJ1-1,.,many,TGTGCCAGCAGTCTGACAGAGAACATGAACACTGAAGCTTTCTTT,CASSLTENMNTEAFF
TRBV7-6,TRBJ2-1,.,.,TGTGCCAGCAGCTTGGGGAGTAGCTCGGTTGAGCAGTTCTTC,CASSLGSSSVEQFF
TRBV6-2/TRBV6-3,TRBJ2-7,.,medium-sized,TGTGCCAGCAGTTACTCCTGGTACGAGCAGTACTTC,CASSYSWYEQYF
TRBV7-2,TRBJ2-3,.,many,TGTGCCAGCAGCTTTCAGGAGTCCCGCACAGATACGCAGTATTTT,CASSFQESRTDTQYF
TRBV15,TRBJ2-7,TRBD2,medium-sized,TGTGCCACCAGCAGGCTAGCGGGAGTTCACGAGCAGTACTTC,CATSRLAGVHEQYF
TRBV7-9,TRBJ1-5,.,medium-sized,TGTGCCAGCAGCGACCAGGAGAATCAGCCCCAGCATTTT,CASSDQENQPQHF
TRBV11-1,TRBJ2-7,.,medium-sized,TGTGCCAGCAGCTTTACGGAATACGAGCAGTACTTC,CASSFTEYEQYF
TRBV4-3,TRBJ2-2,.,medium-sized,TGCGCCAGCAGCCAAGATTGGAACACCGGGGAGCTGTTTTTT,CASSQDWNTGELFF
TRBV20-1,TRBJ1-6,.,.,TGCAGTGCCAAAATTGACGGGAGGAGTAATTCACCCCTCCACTTT,CSAKIDGRSNSPLHF
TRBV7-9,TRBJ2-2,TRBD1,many,TGTGCCAGCAGCGTCGGACAGGGATCTATCACCGGGGAGCTGTTTTTT,CASSVGQGSITGELFF
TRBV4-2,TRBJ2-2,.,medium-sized,TGTGCCAGCAGCCTAGAGGTCAAGAACACCGGGGAGCTGTTTTTT,CASSLEVKNTGELFF
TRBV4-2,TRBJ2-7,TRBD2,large,TGTGCCAGCAGCCTCAGTAGCGGGTTCGTCGGGAACGAGCAGTACTTC,CASSLSSGFVGNEQYF
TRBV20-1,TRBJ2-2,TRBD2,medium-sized,TGCAGTGCTGGGGGGGATGCAACCGGGGAGCTGTTTTTT,CSAGGDATGELFF
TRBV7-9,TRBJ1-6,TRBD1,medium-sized,TGTGCCAGCAGCCACGGGACAGGGTATAATTCACCCCTCCACTTT,CASSHGTGYNSPLHF
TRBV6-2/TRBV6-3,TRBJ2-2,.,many,TGTGCCAGCACCCCATCCGGGGAGCGTAACACCGGGGAGCTGTTTTTT,CASTPSGERNTGELFF
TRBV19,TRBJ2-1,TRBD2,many,TGTGCCAGTAGTATAAGAACTAGCGGGAATCAAGCCAGGAATGAGCAGTTCTTC,CASSIRTSGNQARNEQFF
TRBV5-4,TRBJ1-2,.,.,TGTGCCAGCAGCTATGGTCCCGGATGGGGAGGTGGCTACACCTTC,CASSYGPGWGGGYTF
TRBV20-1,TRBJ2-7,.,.,TGCAGTGCCCGAGGGCTAGCCACCTACGAGCAGTACTTC,CSARGLATYEQYF
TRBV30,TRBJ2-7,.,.,TGTGCCTGGAGTGAGCTAGCTGACCTCGAGCAGTACTTC,CAWSELADLEQYF
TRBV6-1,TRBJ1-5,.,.,TGTGCCAGCAGTGAACGAGGGGGTGGGAGCACGTATAGCAATCAGCCCCAGCATTTT,CASSERGGGSTYSNQPQHF
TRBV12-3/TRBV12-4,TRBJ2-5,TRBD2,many,TGTGCCAGCAGTTTAGGGATAGCGGGAGGGGGAGAGACCCAGTACTTC,CASSLGIAGGGETQYF
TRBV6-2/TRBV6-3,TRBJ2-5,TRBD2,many,TGTGCCAGCAGCTCGAAGCCGACTAGCGGTGGAGGGACCCAGTACTTC,CASSSKPTSGGGTQYF
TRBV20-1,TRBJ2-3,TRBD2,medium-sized,TGCAGTGCTGAACTAGCGGGAGGTCCGGCAGATACGCAGTATTTT,CSAELAGGPADTQYF
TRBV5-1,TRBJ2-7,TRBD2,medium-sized,TGCGCCAGCAGCCGGGAGGGCGGAACCTACGAGCAGTACTTC,CASSREGGTYEQYF
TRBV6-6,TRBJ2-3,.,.,TGTGCCAGCAGTGGAGGGGACGATACGCAGTATTTT,CASSGGDDTQYF
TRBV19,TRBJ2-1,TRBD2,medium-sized,TGTGCCAGTAGTATAGCGAGCGGGATTTTAGATGAGCAGTTCTTC,CASSIASGILDEQFF
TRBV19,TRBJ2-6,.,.,TGTGCCAGTAGTACCGTCCCCAGAAACTCTGGGGCCAACGTCCTGACTTTC,CASSTVPRNSGANVLTF
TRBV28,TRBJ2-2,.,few,TGTGCCAGCAGAGTTTTTCGATGGGGCTCGAACACCGGGGAGCTGTTTTTT,CASRVFRWGSNTGELFF
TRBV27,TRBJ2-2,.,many,TGTGCCAGCAGTATTGTCAACACCGGGGAGCTGTTTTTT,CASSIVNTGELFF
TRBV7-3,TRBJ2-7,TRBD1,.,TGTGCCAGCAGACTACCTCGACAGGGGTGTAGATCCGAGCAGTACTTC,CASRLPRQGCRSEQYF
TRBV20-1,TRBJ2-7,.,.,TGCAGTGCTAGGAGCCAGGGATGGTACGAGCAGTACTTC,CSARSQGWYEQYF
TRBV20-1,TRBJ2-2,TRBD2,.,TGCAGTGCCATTAGCGGGATCGGCACCGGGGAGCTGTTTTTT,CSAISGIGTGELFF
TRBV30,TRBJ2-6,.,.,TGTGCCTGGACACAACAACCCGTCTCTGGGGCCAACGTCCTGACTTTC,CAWTQQPVSGANVLTF
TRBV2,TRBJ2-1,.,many,TGTGCCAGCAGTGAAGTCGGGCGGGACTCCTACAATGAGCAGTTCTTC,CASSEVGRDSYNEQFF
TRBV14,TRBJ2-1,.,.,TGTGCCAGCAGCCAAGATCGGGCACTCAATGAGCAGTTCTTC,CASSQDRALNEQFF
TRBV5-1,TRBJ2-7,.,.,TGCGCCAGCAGCCCCTTGGGGCCTGTATACGAGCAGTACTTC,CASSPLGPVYEQYF
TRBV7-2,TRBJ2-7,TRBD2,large,TGTGCCAGCAGCTTACGGACTAGCGGCAGCTCCTACGAGCAGTACTTC,CASSLRTSGSSYEQYF
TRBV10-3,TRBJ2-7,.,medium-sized,TGTGCCACCGGGACAAACTACGAGCAGTACTTC,CATGTNYEQYF
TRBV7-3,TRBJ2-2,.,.,TGTGCCAGCAGCTTAGCGAACGGGGAGCTGTTTTTT,CASSLANGELFF
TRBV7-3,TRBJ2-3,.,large,TGTGCCAGCAGCTTAACGTCAGGGGAGACAGATACGCAGTATTTT,CASSLTSGETDTQYF
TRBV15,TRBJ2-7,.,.,TGTGCCACCAGCAGTTCTCAGGGGTCCCCCGGCTACGAGCAGTACTTC,CATSSSQGSPGYEQYF
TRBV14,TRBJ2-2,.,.,TGTGCCAGCAGCAAAAAGAGGACCGGGGAGCTGTTTTTT,CASSKKRTGELFF
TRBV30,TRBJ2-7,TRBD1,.,TGTGCCTGGAGTTGGGACAGGGAGGGCTACGAGCAGTACTTC,CAWSWDREGYEQYF
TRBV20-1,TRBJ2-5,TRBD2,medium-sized,TGCAGTGCTAGCTTTGGGGAGGGGCCAGAGACCCAGTACTTC,CSASFGEGPETQYF
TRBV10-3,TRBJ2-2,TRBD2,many,TGTGCCCTCAGCCCCTCGGGACTAGCGGCCACCGGGGAGCTGTTTTTT,CALSPSGLAATGELFF
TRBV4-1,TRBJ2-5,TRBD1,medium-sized,TGCGCCAGCAGCCCAGGGGGCAATTTCCAAGAGACCCAGTACTTC,CASSPGGNFQETQYF
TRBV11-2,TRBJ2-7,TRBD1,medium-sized,TGTGCCAGCAGCTTAGCTAGGGGGCGCGAGCAGTACTTC,CASSLARGREQYF
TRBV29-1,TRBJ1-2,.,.,TGCAGCGTTGAAGATGGGGGTGGCTACACCTTC,CSVEDGGGYTF
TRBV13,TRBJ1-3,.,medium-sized,TGTGCCAGCAGCTCGGTCATCTCCGGGGACCACTCTGGAAACACCATATATTTT,CASSSVISGDHSGNTIYF
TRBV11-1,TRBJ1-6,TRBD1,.,TGTGCCAGCAGCCCGACAGGGGGAACTTCACCCCTCCACTTT,CASSPTGGTSPLHF
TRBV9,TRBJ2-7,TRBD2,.,TGTGCCAGCAGCGTAGAATTAGCGGGGTCTCCCTACGAGCAGTACTTC,CASSVELAGSPYEQYF
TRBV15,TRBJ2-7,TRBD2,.,TGTGCCACCAGCAGAGGGGCGGGGGGACCCTACGAGCAGTACTTC,CATSRGAGGPYEQYF
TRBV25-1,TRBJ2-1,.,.,TGTGCCAGCAGTGATGGGGCGAAAAATGAGCAGTTCTTC,CASSDGAKNEQFF
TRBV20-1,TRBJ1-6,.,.,TGCAGTGCGGGGGACGGTTCGTATAATTCACCCCTCCACTTT,CSAGDGSYNSPLHF
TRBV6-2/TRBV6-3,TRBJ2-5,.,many,TGTGCCAGCAGCCCCGCTGAAGAGACCCAGTACTTC,CASSPAEETQYF
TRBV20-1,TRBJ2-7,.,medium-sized,TGCAGTGCTGTCCGGGACTCCAACTCCTACGAGCAGTACTTC,CSAVRDSNSYEQYF
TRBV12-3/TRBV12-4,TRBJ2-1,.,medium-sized,TGTGCCAGCAGTTTAGAGGGCGTTTCCTACAATGAGCAGTTCTTC,CASSLEGVSYNEQFF
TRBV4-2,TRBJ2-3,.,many,TGTGCCAGCAGCCAAGATGCTATGACAGATACGCAGTATTTT,CASSQDAMTDTQYF
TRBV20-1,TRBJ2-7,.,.,TGCAGTGCGGCCCGGGACGGTCCCCACGAGCAGTACTTC,CSAARDGPHEQYF